This record looks at one TCR beta chain sequence and its context. Its matching antigen is unknown. PCR used 60 Vbeta primers and 13 Jbeta primers. Method: immunoSEQ multiplex PCR; TCRdb's copy keeps in-frame clones and lacks some. This sample carries 140,000 or so clones, 61% of them seen once, and the ten largest clones take about 1.8%. The data originate from a study of cytomegalovirus exposure and HLA in healthy donors. Whole-study findings and limits: Later on, an analysis showed TCR association rates differing by HLA locus, with DRB1 the most and HLA-C the fewest.

From germline, CDR1 is SGHVS and CDR2 FQNEAQ. Trimming pared 5 bases from V and 0 bases from J, leaving 16 bases between. This CDR3 comprises 16 residues. The V call is TRBV7-8, the J call TRBJ2-5, with TRBD1 as a possible D gene (6 bases). The sequence derives from a male donor in good health and CMV-seronegative. Source material: PBMCs. The CDR3 DNA follows: TGTGCCAGCAGCCTCCTTGGCAGGGGTAACCAAGAGACCCAGTACTTC. Protein product: CASSLLGRGNQETQYF.